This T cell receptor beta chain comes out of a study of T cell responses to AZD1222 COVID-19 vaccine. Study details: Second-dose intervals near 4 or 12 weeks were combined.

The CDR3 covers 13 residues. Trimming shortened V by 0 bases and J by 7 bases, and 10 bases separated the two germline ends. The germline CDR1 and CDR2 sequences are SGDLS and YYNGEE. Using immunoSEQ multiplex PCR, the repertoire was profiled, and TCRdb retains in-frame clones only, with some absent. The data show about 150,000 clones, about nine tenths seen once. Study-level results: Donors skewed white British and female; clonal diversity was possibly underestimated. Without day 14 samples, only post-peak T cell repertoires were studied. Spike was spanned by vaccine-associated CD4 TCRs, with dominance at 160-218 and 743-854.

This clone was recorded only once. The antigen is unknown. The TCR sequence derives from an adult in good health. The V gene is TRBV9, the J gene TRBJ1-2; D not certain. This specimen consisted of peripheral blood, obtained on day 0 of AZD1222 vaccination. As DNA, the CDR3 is TGTGCCAGCAGCGTAGTGACATCCGGTGGCTACACCTTC. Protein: CASSVVTSGGYTF.